The rows below give T cell receptor beta chains drawn from one sample of a study of blood T cell repertoires in COVID-19. Produced via immunoSEQ multiplex PCR; TCRdb's table is partial and in-frame only. There are about 240,000 clones in the sample; 75% to 85% occur only once, and 4% to 5% lies in the top ten. Material: peripheral blood. The receptors were sampled from a woman in her seventies with acute or convalescent COVID-19. CDR3s include the opening cysteine and the closing phenylalanine or tryptophan. The D gene is left open where the match is weak. The size of a clone is reported for some rows only, either as once, few or many, or as a class for expanded clones.

D gene,clone size,J gene,V gene,CDR3 protein,CDR3 DNA
.,.,TRBJ2-3,TRBV6-6,CASTDYYTDTQYF,TGTGCCAGCACCGACTACTACACAGATACGCAGTATTTT
.,.,TRBJ1-2,TRBV10-3,CAISGFAANYGYTF,TGTGCCATCAGTGGTTTCGCAGCTAACTATGGCTACACCTTC
TRBD2,.,TRBJ2-3,TRBV3-1/TRBV3-2,CASSLWGGLGDTQYF,TGTGCCAGCAGCTTATGGGGGGGGTTAGGAGATACGCAGTATTTT
TRBD2,.,TRBJ2-1,TRBV7-2,CASSLAIAGGRNEQFF,TGTGCCAGCAGCTTAGCAATAGCGGGGGGAAGAAATGAGCAGTTCTTC
.,.,TRBJ1-2,TRBV27,CASSYRDFRDYTF,TGTGCCAGCAGTTACCGGGACTTTAGAGACTACACCTTC
.,.,TRBJ2-1,TRBV20-1,CSASMRGYNEQFF,TGCAGTGCTAGTATGCGGGGATACAATGAGCAGTTCTTC
TRBD2,few,TRBJ2-5,TRBV30,CAWSLRGGKETQYF,TGTGCCTGGAGTTTGCGCGGGGGGAAAGAGACCCAGTACTTC
.,.,TRBJ2-5,TRBV5-1,CASSLARETQYF,TGCGCCAGCAGCTTGGCCAGAGAGACCCAGTACTTC
TRBD1,.,TRBJ1-3,TRBV10-3,CAIWGQGRNTIYF,TGTGCCATCTGGGGACAGGGGCGAAACACCATATATTTT
.,few,TRBJ1-1,TRBV6-5,CASSLREGITEAFF,TGTGCCAGCAGCCTCAGGGAGGGGATTACTGAAGCTTTCTTT
.,.,TRBJ2-7,TRBV5-4,CASSFAGRFYEQYF,TGTGCCAGCAGCTTCGCGGGACGGTTCTACGAGCAGTACTTC
TRBD2,.,TRBJ2-5,TRBV29-1,CSVDPGERGGLETQYF,TGCAGCGTTGATCCTGGGGAGCGGGGGGGCCTGGAGACCCAGTACTTC
.,few,TRBJ1-6,TRBV30,CAWRPKSSYNSPLHF,TGTGCCTGGAGGCCAAAGAGCTCCTATAATTCACCCCTCCACTTT
TRBD1,.,TRBJ2-5,TRBV19,CASIGTAKETQYF,TGTGCCAGTATTGGGACAGCAAAAGAGACCCAGTACTTC
.,.,TRBJ1-3,TRBV10-1,CASSEGTNIYF,TGCGCCAGCAGTGAAGGGACAAACATATATTTT
TRBD2,.,TRBJ2-3,TRBV2,CASSESGVYTDTQYF,TGTGCCAGCAGTGAAAGCGGGGTTTACACAGATACGCAGTATTTT
.,.,TRBJ1-3,TRBV5-1,CASSLGGETWGNTIYF,TGCGCCAGCAGCTTGGGAGGAGAAACCTGGGGAAACACCATATATTTT
.,.,TRBJ1-1,TRBV7-2,CASSLGGLTEAFF,TGTGCCAGCAGCTTAGGGGGCCTCACTGAAGCTTTCTTT